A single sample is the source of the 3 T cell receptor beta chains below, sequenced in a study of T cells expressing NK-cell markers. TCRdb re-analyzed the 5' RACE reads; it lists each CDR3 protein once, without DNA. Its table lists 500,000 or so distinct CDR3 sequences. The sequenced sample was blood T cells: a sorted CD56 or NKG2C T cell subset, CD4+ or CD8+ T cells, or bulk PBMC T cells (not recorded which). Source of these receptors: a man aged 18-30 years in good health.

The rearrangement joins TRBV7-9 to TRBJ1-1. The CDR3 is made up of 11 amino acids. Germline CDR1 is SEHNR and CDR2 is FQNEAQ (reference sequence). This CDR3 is CKGETNTEAFF.

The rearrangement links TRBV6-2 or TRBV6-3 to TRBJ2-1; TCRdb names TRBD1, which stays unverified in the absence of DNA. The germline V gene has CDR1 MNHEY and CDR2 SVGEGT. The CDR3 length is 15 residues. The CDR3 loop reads CASRDAGTNLNEQFF.

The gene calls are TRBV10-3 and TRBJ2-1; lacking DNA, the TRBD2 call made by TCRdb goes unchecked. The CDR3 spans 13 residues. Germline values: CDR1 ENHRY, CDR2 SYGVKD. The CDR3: CAISDASRNEQFF.